This T cell receptor beta chain was obtained from a study of T cell responses to AZD1222 COVID-19 vaccine. Some clones are missing from TCRdb's copy, which holds only in-frame ones; the method was immunoSEQ multiplex PCR. This table holds roughly 150,000 clones, about 93% found once. Germline assignment: CDR1 KGHSH and CDR2 LQKENI. The CDR3 is 12 residues long. V was clipped by 2 bases and J by 6 bases, with 8 bases between them. This chain uses TRBV18 with TRBJ2-7, with D hard to call. Sample: peripheral blood, taken 28 days after the second AZD1222 dose. The receptor comes from an adult who received the AZD1222 COVID-19 vaccine. The CDR3 protein is CASSPDSGEQYF. The CDR3 bases are TGTGCCAGCTCACCAGATTCCGGCGAGCAGTACTTC.